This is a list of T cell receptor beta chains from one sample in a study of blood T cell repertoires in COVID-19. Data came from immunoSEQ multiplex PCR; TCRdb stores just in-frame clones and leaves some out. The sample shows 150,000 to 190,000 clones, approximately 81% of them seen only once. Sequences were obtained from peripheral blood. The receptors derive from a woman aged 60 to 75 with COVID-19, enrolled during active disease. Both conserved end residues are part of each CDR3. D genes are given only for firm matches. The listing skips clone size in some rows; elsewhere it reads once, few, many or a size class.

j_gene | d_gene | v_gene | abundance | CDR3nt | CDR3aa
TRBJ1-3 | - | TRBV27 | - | TGTGCCAGCTCTAAAACAGGGTATTCCCCCCTCGGTGGAAACACCATATATTTT | CASSKTGYSPLGGNTIYF
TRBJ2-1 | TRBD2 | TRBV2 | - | TGTGCCAGCAGTGGAGGACTGCTAGCGGGGGACAATGAGCAGTTCTTC | CASSGGLLAGDNEQFF
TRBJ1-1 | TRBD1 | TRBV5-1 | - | TGCGCCAGCAGCTTACAGGGGGATTCGCTGCGCGCTTTCTTT | CASSLQGDSLRAFF
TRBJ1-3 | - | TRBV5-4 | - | TGTGCCAGCAGCTTGGCCGGGGTGTCTGGAAACACCATATATTTT | CASSLAGVSGNTIYF
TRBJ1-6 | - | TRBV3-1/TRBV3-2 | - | TGTGCCAGCAACCTCCGGGGGAATAATTCACCCCTCCACTTT | CASNLRGNNSPLHF
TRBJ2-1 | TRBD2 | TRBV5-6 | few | TGTGCCAGCAGCTCGCCGGGTAGCGGGGAATACAATGAGCAGTTCTTC | CASSSPGSGEYNEQFF
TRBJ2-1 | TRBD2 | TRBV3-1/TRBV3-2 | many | TGTGCCAGCAGCCAAGGGACTAGACTGGGGAATGAGCAGTTCTTC | CASSQGTRLGNEQFF
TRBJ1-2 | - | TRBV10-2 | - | TGCGCCAGCAGTGATCCAGGACAGAAGCCTGGCTACACCTTC | CASSDPGQKPGYTF
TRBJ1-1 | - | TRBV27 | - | TGTGCCAGCAGTTTACTAAGAAGCACTGAAGCTTTCTTT | CASSLLRSTEAFF
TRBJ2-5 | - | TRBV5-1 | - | TGCGCCAGCAGCTTTCTACCTGGCCAAGAGACCCAGTACTTC | CASSFLPGQETQYF